This is a list of T cell receptor beta chains from one sample in a study of T cells after yellow fever vaccination. TCRdb re-called the 5' RACE reads with MiXCR, one entry per CDR3 protein. This table holds some 320,000 distinct CDR3 sequences, roughly a tenth found once. The input for sequencing was CD4+ T cells sorted from PBMCs, taken 45 days after the yellow fever booster vaccination. Receptor source: a man aged 18 to 35 who received the YFV17D yellow fever vaccine. The CDR3 runs from the conserved cysteine through the conserved F or W. D genes are given only for firm matches. Size values are once, few and many counts, or a class for expanded clones, and some rows have none.

clone_size,d_call,v_call,j_call,cdr3_aa,cdr3_nt
many,NA,TRBV15,TRBJ2-5,CATSNTPGETQYF,TGTGCCACCAGCAACACCCCCGGGGAGACCCAGTACTTC
few,NA,TRBV6-5,TRBJ1-6,CASSYSKDSYNSPLHF,TGTGCCAGCAGTTACTCGAAGGACTCCTATAATTCACCCCTCCACTTT
few,TRBD1,TRBV5-1,TRBJ2-7,CASSSRQGRTYEQYF,TGCGCCAGCAGCTCCCGACAGGGAAGGACCTACGAGCAGTACTTC
few,NA,TRBV18,TRBJ2-2,CASSPAQELFF,TGTGCCAGCTCACCAGCCCAGGAGCTGTTTTTT
many,NA,TRBV20-1,TRBJ2-2,CSARDPSGKAGELFF,TGCAGTGCTAGAGATCCGTCCGGGAAGGCCGGGGAGCTGTTTTTT
NA,NA,TRBV4-1,TRBJ2-3,CASSRGDYTTDTQYF,TGCGCCAGCAGCAGGGGAGACTATACCACAGATACGCAGTATTTT
NA,NA,TRBV12-3/TRBV12-4,TRBJ2-5,CASSPNMLETQYF,TGTGCCAGCAGTCCTAATATGTTGGAGACCCAGTACTTC
NA,NA,TRBV7-3,TRBJ2-7,CASSFGQAGVYEQYF,TGTGCCAGCAGCTTCGGACAGGCGGGAGTTTACGAGCAGTACTTC
few,NA,TRBV20-1,TRBJ1-1,CSARAMVGVFF,TGCAGTGCTAGAGCCATGGTTGGGGTTTTCTTT
NA,NA,TRBV20-1,TRBJ1-5,CSASWGPGDQPQHF,TGCAGTGCTAGCTGGGGGCCGGGGGATCAGCCCCAGCATTTT
few,NA,TRBV9,TRBJ1-6,CASSVVGGGGSPLHF,TGTGCCAGCAGCGTAGTAGGAGGGGGGGGCTCACCCCTCCACTTT
many,TRBD1,TRBV7-3,TRBJ2-1,CASSPQGAGDEQFF,TGTGCCAGCAGCCCACAGGGGGCGGGGGATGAGCAGTTCTTC
NA,NA,TRBV20-1,TRBJ2-2,CSASILRPGNTGELFF,TGCAGTGCTAGCATCCTACGGCCGGGAAACACCGGGGAGCTGTTTTTT
NA,NA,TRBV3-1,TRBJ2-7,CASSQGGAWADYEQYF,TGTGCCAGCAGCCAAGGGGGAGCGTGGGCGGACTACGAGCAGTACTTC
few,NA,TRBV5-1,TRBJ2-3,CASSLRGREGDTQYF,TGCGCCAGCAGCTTAAGGGGGCGGGAAGGAGATACGCAGTATTTT
few,NA,TRBV11-3,TRBJ2-4,CASSLVGERGIQYF,TGTGCCAGCAGCTTAGTGGGGGAGAGGGGCATTCAGTACTTC
few,NA,TRBV7-2,TRBJ2-3,CASSSHGGPRTQYF,TGTGCCAGCAGCTCTCACGGGGGTCCCCGGACGCAGTATTTT
NA,NA,TRBV20-1,TRBJ1-5,CSVSRGSVGGYSNQPQHF,TGCAGTGTCAGTCGGGGCAGCGTGGGAGGATATAGCAATCAGCCCCAGCATTTT
NA,NA,TRBV9,TRBJ1-2,CASSAPSFSYTF,TGTGCCAGCAGCGCCCCCTCCTTTAGCTACACCTTC
few,NA,TRBV6-2/TRBV6-3,TRBJ2-5,CASSPLETQYF,TGTGCCAGCAGTCCCCTGGAGACCCAGTACTTC
few,TRBD1,TRBV18,TRBJ2-3,CASSPLTGSTDTQYF,TGTGCCAGCTCACCTTTGACAGGGAGCACAGATACGCAGTATTTT
few,NA,TRBV19,TRBJ1-1,CASSRTGTTEAFF,TGTGCCAGTAGTCGTACAGGGACCACTGAAGCTTTCTTT
NA,NA,TRBV7-2,TRBJ2-2,CASSPDLTGELFF,TGTGCCAGCAGCCCCGACCTGACCGGGGAGCTGTTTTTT
many,NA,TRBV28,TRBJ2-5,CASRQTMGETQYF,TGTGCCAGCAGACAGACAATGGGGGAGACCCAGTACTTC
once,NA,TRBV19,TRBJ2-7,CASSLTGSGIDYYEQYF,TGTGCCAGTAGTCTGACGGGGTCGGGGATAGATTACTACGAGCAGTACTTC
NA,TRBD2,TRBV10-3,TRBJ2-1,CAISERLAEYNEQFF,TGTGCCATCAGTGAGAGACTAGCGGAGTACAATGAGCAGTTCTTC
NA,TRBD1,TRBV4-3,TRBJ2-1,CASSQGPGQGADEQFF,TGCGCCAGCAGCCAAGGGCCAGGACAGGGGGCCGATGAGCAGTTCTTC
many,TRBD2,TRBV15,TRBJ2-5,CATSRRTSEGETQYF,TGTGCCACCAGCAGAAGGACTAGCGAAGGAGAGACCCAGTACTTC
few,NA,TRBV4-3,TRBJ1-6,CASSQLLGGLSPLHF,TGCGCCAGCAGCCAGTTACTGGGAGGTCTTTCACCCCTCCACTTT
few,NA,TRBV9,TRBJ1-1,CASSPGRGVNTEAFF,TGTGCCAGCAGCCCGGGTAGGGGAGTGAACACTGAAGCTTTCTTT
few,NA,TRBV6-5,TRBJ1-6,CASGRTRGFSPLHF,TGTGCCAGCGGAAGGACACGGGGATTTTCACCCCTCCACTTT